These T cell receptor beta chains were read from a single sample in a study of T cells after yellow fever vaccination. TCRdb analysed the 5' RACE reads with MiXCR anew, one entry per CDR3 protein. The table includes approximately 350,000 distinct CDR3 sequences, 11% detected once. The sample here was PBMCs, taken on the day of the first yellow fever vaccination. All receptors derive from a man between 18 and 29 years old who received the YFV17D yellow fever vaccine. The CDR3 runs from the conserved cysteine through the conserved F or W. The order of the fields is J gene, V gene, CDR3 protein.

j_gene: TRBJ1-2
v_gene: TRBV5-8
CDR3aa: CASSLKKTAGGNYGYTF

j_gene: TRBJ2-7
v_gene: TRBV7-9
CDR3aa: CASSSPNPYEQYF

j_gene: TRBJ2-1
v_gene: TRBV12-3/TRBV12-4
CDR3aa: CASTQLAGNYEQFF

j_gene: TRBJ2-3
v_gene: TRBV20-1
CDR3aa: CSASPPTGSFLTDTQYF

j_gene: TRBJ2-1
v_gene: TRBV7-2
CDR3aa: CASSPLRQGYNEQFF

j_gene: TRBJ1-5
v_gene: TRBV18
CDR3aa: CASSPPGRGAAPQHF

j_gene: TRBJ1-2
v_gene: TRBV28
CDR3aa: CASSFGQGLDYGYTF

j_gene: TRBJ2-5
v_gene: TRBV6-2/TRBV6-3
CDR3aa: CATGTLGETQYF

j_gene: TRBJ1-1
v_gene: TRBV18
CDR3aa: CASSPSGGLTEAFF

j_gene: TRBJ2-1
v_gene: TRBV27
CDR3aa: CASRPIGQGIDKAQFF

j_gene: TRBJ2-1
v_gene: TRBV14
CDR3aa: CASSQDGRQGAEFF

j_gene: TRBJ2-7
v_gene: TRBV15
CDR3aa: CATSVSSYEQYF

j_gene: TRBJ1-3
v_gene: TRBV18
CDR3aa: CASSPPLTGNTIYF

j_gene: TRBJ1-5
v_gene: TRBV7-9
CDR3aa: CASSLGLGFGGNQPQHF